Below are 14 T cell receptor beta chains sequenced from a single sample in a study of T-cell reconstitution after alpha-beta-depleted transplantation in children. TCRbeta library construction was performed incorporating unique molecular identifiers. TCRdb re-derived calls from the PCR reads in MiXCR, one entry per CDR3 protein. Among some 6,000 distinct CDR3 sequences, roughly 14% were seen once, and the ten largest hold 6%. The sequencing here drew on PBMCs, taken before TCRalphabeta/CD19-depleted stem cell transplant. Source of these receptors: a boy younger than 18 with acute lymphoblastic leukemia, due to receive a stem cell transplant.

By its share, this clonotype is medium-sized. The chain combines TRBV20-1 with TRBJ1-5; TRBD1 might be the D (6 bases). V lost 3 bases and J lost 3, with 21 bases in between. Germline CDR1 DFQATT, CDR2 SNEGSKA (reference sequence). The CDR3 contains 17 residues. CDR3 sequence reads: CSASTRRGAGANQPQHF. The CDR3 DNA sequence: TGCAGTGCTAGCACTAGAAGGGGGGCAGGGGCCAATCAGCCCCAGCATTTT.

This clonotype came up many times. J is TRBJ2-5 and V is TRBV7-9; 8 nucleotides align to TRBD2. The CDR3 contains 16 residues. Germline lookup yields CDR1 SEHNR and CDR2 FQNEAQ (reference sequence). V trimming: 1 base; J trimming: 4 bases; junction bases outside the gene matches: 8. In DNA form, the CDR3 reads TGTGCCAGCAGCTTAGAAGGGACTAGAGGTGGAGAGACCCAGTACTTC. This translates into CASSLEGTRGGETQYF.

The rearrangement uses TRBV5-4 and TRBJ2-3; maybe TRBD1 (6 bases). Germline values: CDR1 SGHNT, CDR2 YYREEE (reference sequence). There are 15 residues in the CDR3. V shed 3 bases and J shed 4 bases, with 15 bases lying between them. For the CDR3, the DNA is TGTGCCAGCAGCTCGAAGGACAGTTTTTCAGATACGCAGTATTTT. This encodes CASSSKDSFSDTQYF.

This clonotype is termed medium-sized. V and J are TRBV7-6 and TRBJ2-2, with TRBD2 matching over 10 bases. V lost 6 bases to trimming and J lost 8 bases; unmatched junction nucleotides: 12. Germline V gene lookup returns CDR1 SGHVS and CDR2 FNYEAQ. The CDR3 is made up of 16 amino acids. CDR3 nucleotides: TGTGCCAGCAGTTTATCCCCTCTAGCGGGGGAAGGGGAGCTGTTTTTT. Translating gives CASSLSPLAGEGELFF.

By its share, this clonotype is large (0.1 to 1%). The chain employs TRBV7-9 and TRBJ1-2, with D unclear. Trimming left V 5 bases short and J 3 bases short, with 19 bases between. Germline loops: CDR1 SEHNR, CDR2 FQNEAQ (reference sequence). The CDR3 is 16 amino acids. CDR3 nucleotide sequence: TGTGCCAGCAGCCAAATCAGAGAGGAACAGTACTATGGCTACACCTTC. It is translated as CASSQIREEQYYGYTF.

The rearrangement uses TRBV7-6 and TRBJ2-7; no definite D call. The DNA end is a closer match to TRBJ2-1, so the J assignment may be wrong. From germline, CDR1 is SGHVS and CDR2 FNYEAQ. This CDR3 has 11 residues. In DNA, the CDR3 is TGTGCCAGCTGCTCCTTCAACGAGCAGTTCTTC. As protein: CASCSFNEQFF.

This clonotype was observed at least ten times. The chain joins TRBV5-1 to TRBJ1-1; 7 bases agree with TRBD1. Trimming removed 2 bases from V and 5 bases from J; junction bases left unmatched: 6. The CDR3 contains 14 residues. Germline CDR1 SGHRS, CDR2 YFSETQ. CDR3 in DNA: TGCGCCAGCAGCTTTTCCCCAGGGGGTACTGAAGCTTTCTTT. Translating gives CASSFSPGGTEAFF.

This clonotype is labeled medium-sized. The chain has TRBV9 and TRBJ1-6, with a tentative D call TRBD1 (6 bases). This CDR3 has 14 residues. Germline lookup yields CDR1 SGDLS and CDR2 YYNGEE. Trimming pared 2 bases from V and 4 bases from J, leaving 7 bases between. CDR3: CASSVQGYNSPLHF. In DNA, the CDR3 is TGTGCCAGCAGCGTCCAGGGGTATAATTCACCCCTCCACTTT.

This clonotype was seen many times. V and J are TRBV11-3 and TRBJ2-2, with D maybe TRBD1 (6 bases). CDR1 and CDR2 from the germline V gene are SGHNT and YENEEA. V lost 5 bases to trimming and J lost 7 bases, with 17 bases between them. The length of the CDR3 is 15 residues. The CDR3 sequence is CASSPRGHVSGELFF. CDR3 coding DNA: TGTGCCAGCAGCCCCCGGGGACACGTAAGCGGGGAGCTGTTTTTT.

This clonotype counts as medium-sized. CDR3 nucleotides: TGTGCCACCTGGACTAGCGGGAGCACAGATACGCAGTATTTT. Protein: CATWTSGSTDTQYF. V is TRBV28 and J is TRBJ2-3, with TRBD2 identical over 11 bases. The trim removed 10 bases at V and 0 bases at J, leaving 3 bases unmatched. Germline V gives CDR1 MDHEN, CDR2 SYDVKM. This CDR3 contains 14 residues.

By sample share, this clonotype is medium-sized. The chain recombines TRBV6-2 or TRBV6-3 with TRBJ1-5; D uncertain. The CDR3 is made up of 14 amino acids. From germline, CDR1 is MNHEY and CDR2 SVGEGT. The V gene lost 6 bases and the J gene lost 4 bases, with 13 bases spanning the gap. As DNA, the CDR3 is TGTGCCAGCAGCTCGGTCTCGGTTAATCAGCCCCAGCATTTT. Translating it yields CASSSVSVNQPQHF.

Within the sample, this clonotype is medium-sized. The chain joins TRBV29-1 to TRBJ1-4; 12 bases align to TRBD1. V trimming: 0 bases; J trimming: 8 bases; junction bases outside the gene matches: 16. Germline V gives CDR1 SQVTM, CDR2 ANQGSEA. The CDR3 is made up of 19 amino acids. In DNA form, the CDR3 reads TGCAGCGTTGAAGACCTCCCCGGGACAGGGGGCCCCAGAGGGGAAAAACTGTTTTTT. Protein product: CSVEDLPGTGGPRGEKLFF. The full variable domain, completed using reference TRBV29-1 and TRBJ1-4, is SAVISQKPSRDICQRGTSLTIQCQVDSQVTMMFWYRQQPGQSLTLIATANQGSEATYESGFVIDKFPISRPNLTFSTLTVSNMSPEDSSIYLCSVEDLPGTGGPRGEKLFFGSGTQLSVL.

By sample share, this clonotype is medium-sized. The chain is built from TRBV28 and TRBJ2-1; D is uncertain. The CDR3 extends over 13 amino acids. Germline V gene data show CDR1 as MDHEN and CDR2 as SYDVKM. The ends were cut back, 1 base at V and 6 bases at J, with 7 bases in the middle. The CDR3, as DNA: TGTGCCAGCAGTTTATATGGCCTCAATGAGCAGTTCTTC. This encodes CASSLYGLNEQFF.

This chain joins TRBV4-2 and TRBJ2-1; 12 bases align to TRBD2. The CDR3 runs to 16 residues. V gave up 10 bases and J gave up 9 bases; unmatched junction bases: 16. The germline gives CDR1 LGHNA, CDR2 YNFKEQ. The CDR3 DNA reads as TGTGCCATGAGCCTGGGGCTAGCGGGAGGGCCGGGTGAGCAGTTCTTC. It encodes CAMSLGLAGGPGEQFF.